The 21 T cell receptor beta chains below all came from one sample that was sequenced in a study of blood T cell repertoires in COVID-19. TCRdb's copy holds only in-frame clones and misses some; the assay was immunoSEQ multiplex PCR. The table has approximately 5,900 clones, around 90% seen once; the top ten hold just under 50%. Sequenced input: peripheral blood. These receptors all stem from a human donor in a cohort sampled during active COVID-19.

The chain recombines TRBV28 with TRBJ1-5, with D perhaps matching TRBD1 (6 bases). The CDR3 runs 15 residues. The germline V and J ends were trimmed by 6 bases and 1 base, with 13 bases remaining between them. Germline V gives CDR1 MDHEN, CDR2 SYDVKM. CDR3 sequence (DNA): TGTGCCAGCAGGCTAACAGGGTTCAGCAATCAGCCCCAGCATTTT. Protein sequence: CASRLTGFSNQPQHF.

V is TRBV9 and J is TRBJ2-7; a weak D match, TRBD2 (6 bases). V was trimmed by 3 bases and J by 3 bases, leaving 16 bases between them. The CDR3 has 15 residues. The V gene's germline CDR1 is SGDLS and CDR2 YYNGEE. The CDR3 region is CASSEGVRGLYEQYF. Here the CDR3 DNA reads TGTGCCAGCAGCGAAGGGGTGCGGGGTCTCTACGAGCAGTACTTC.

This chain links TRBV6-5 with TRBJ1-6; TRBD1 aligns across 7 bases. CDR3 length: 14 residues. The germline CDR1 and CDR2 sequences are MNHEY and SVGAGI. V dropped 8 bases and J dropped 10; count of bases not matched to a gene: 11. This chain's CDR3 is CASQPGGGNSPLHF. The CDR3, as DNA: TGTGCCAGCCAACCCGGAGGGGGCAACTCACCCCTCCACTTT.

V and J are TRBV14 and TRBJ2-7, with TRBD2 matching over 10 bases. The CDR3 loop spans 14 amino acids. Per germline, CDR1 SGHDN and CDR2 FVKESK. Unmatched junction bases numbered 4, after V lost 4 bases and J lost 4 bases. The CDR3 sequence is CASSPAGGGYEQYF. The CDR3 bases are TGTGCCAGCAGCCCAGCGGGAGGGGGATACGAGCAGTACTTC. The whole variable domain, remainder taken from reference TRBV14 and TRBJ2-7, is EAGVTQFPSHSVIEKGQTVTLRCDPISGHDNLYWYRRVMGKEIKFLLHFVKESKQDESGMPNNRFLAERTGGTYSTLKVQPAELEDSGVYFCASSPAGGGYEQYFGPGTRLTVT.

This chain connects TRBV6-2 or TRBV6-3 to TRBJ2-3, with D possibly matching TRBD2 (6 bases). The CDR3 loop spans 16 amino acids. CDR1 is MNHEY, CDR2 SVGEGT, per germline. The ends were cut back, 5 bases at V and 2 bases at J, with 17 bases in the middle. The CDR3: CASSSGRRDSTDTQYF. As DNA, the CDR3 is TGTGCCAGCAGTAGCGGACGACGGGACTCCACAGATACGCAGTATTTT.

The J gene is TRBJ2-3, the V gene TRBV30; TRBD2 matches at 13 bases. The CDR3 runs to 15 residues. J gave up 5 bases and V 2 bases, and 4 bases lay outside the gene matches. Germline CDR1 is GTSNPN and CDR2 is SVGIG (reference sequence). The CDR3 bases are TGTGCCTGGAGTCGACTAGCGGGGGGCGGAGATACGCAGTATTTT. Protein sequence: CAWSRLAGGGDTQYF.

This chain connects TRBV7-6 to TRBJ2-3; TRBD2 might be the D (6 bases). Per the germline V gene, CDR1 is SGHVS and CDR2 is FNYEAQ. Trimming removed 5 bases at V and 3 bases at J, with 9 bases between. The CDR3 has 13 residues. CDR3 in amino acids: CASSPGLTDTQYF. CDR3 DNA: TGTGCCAGCAGCCCCGGACTAACAGATACGCAGTATTTT. The complete variable domain, with remaining parts taken from reference TRBV7-6 and TRBJ2-3, reads GAGVSQSPRYKVTKRGQDVALRCDPISGHVSLYWYRQALGQGPEFLTYFNYEAQQDKSGLPNDRFSAERPEGSISTLTIQRTEQRDSAMYRCASSPGLTDTQYFGPGTRLTVL.

This rearrangement joins TRBV27 to TRBJ1-5, with D perhaps matching TRBD1 (6 bases). V was cut by 3 bases and J by 4 bases, with 10 bases left in between. CDR3 length: 14 residues. Germline CDR1 reads MNHEY; CDR2 reads SMNVEV (reference sequence). This CDR3 is CASSFGQPNQPQHF. In nucleotides, the CDR3 is TGTGCCAGCAGTTTTGGACAGCCGAATCAGCCCCAGCATTTT.

This chain connects TRBV5-1 to TRBJ2-1, with D tentatively TRBD1 (6 bases). Deletions cut 4 bases from V and 8 bases from J, with 16 bases between. Germline V gene data show CDR1 as SGHRS and CDR2 as YFSETQ. The CDR3 runs 14 residues. CDR3 region: CASSQPDRYHEQFF. CDR3 in DNA: TGCGCCAGCAGCCAACCCGACAGGTACCATGAGCAGTTCTTC.

V is TRBV7-9 and J is TRBJ2-7; D gene unclear. From germline, CDR1 is SEHNR and CDR2 FQNEAQ (reference sequence). This CDR3 is 12 amino acids long. The V end lost 5 bases, the J end lost 2 bases, and 7 bases lay between the germline ends. The CDR3 DNA sequence: TGTGCCAGCAGCAGCCGTCCCTACGAGCAGTACTTC. This gives the protein CASSSRPYEQYF. Full variable domain (remainder filled in from reference TRBV7-9 and TRBJ2-7): DTGVSQNPRHKITKRGQNVTFRCDPISEHNRLYWYRQTLGQGPEFLTYFQNEAQLEKSRLLSDRFSAERPKGSFSTLEIQRTEQGDSAMYLCASSSRPYEQYFGPGTRLTVT.

A remark on this clone: Germline is not matched at one junction end, which may reflect a read error. Other DNA sequences of this sample code for an identical CDR3. V is TRBV10-1 and J is TRBJ2-2, with 13 bases identical to TRBD2. This CDR3 has 18 residues. CDR1 and CDR2 (germline): WNHNN, SYGVQD (reference sequence). Here the CDR3 DNA reads TGCGCCAGCAGACCGGGACTAGCGGGAAACTCGAATACCGGGGAGCTGTTTTTT. As protein: CASRPGLAGNSNTGELFF.

This rearrangement joins TRBV15 to TRBJ1-4; no clear D. CDR1 LNHNV and CDR2 YYDKDF come from the germline V gene (reference sequence). The CDR3 has 14 amino acids. Trimming stripped 8 bases from V and 0 bases from J, with 10 bases between. The CDR3 spells CATSSGATNEKLFF. CDR3 sequence (DNA): TGTGCCACCTCCAGCGGCGCAACTAATGAAAAACTGTTTTTT.

The DNA for the CDR3 is TGCGCCAGCAGCCAAGGGAGGGCCCTCGGGCCCCAGTTCTTC. This gives the protein CASSQGRALGPQFF. The gene calls are TRBV4-3 and TRBJ2-1; TRBD2 is a possible D gene (6 bases). V was pared by 1 base and J by 13 bases, with 17 bases between. Germline V gene lookup returns CDR1 LGHNA and CDR2 YSLEER. CDR3 length: 14 amino acids.

Comments on this clone: The junction departs from the called germline gene at one end, perhaps through a read error. The chain employs TRBV18 and TRBJ2-5, with 9 bases fitting TRBD2. The length of the CDR3 is 13 residues. The germline CDR1 and CDR2 sequences are KGHSH and LQKENI. The CDR3 region has the DNA TGTGCCAGCTCACCACTAGCGGGAGAGGGCTCGGACTTC. This sequence encodes CASSPLAGEGSDF.

V usage is TRBV15 and J usage is TRBJ2-6; D call uncertain. Germline assignment: CDR1 LNHNV and CDR2 YYDKDF (reference sequence). Trimming cost V 5 bases and J 0 bases, with 11 bases left between them. The CDR3 has 16 amino acids. The CDR3 DNA follows: TGTGCCACCAGCCGGTTTGAATCCTCTGGGGCCAACGTCCTGACTTTC. Its protein is CATSRFESSGANVLTF.

This clone appeared a single time. The V and J genes are TRBV2 and TRBJ1-2, with TRBD1 identical over 10 bases. Germline CDR1 reads SNHLY; CDR2 reads FYNNEI. CDR3 length equals 14 residues. After removal of 6 bases from V and 7 bases from J, the junction contained 8 bases not matched to a gene. This chain's CDR3 is CASRGSTGGVGYTF. CDR3 DNA sequence: TGTGCCAGCAGGGGATCGACAGGGGGCGTTGGCTACACCTTC.

The rearrangement links TRBV7-2 to TRBJ2-5, with TRBD2 identical over 8 bases. V lost 4 bases to trimming and J lost 6 bases; unmatched junction nucleotides: 7. Germline CDR1 and CDR2: SGHTA and FQGNSA. The CDR3 contains 14 residues. The CDR3 sequence: CASSSSGSQKTQYF. CDR3 nucleotide sequence: TGTGCCAGCAGCTCAAGCGGGAGTCAAAAGACCCAGTACTTC. The variable domain in full, with the rest retrieved from reference TRBV7-2 and TRBJ2-5, is GAGVSQSPSNKVTEKGKDVELRCDPISGHTALYWYRQSLGQGLEFLIYFQGNSAPDKSGLPSDRFSAERTGGSVSTLTIQRTQQEDSAVYLCASSSSGSQKTQYFGPGTRLLVL.

This clone showed up just once. The chain has TRBV9 and TRBJ1-3; D remains unclear. V lost 0 bases and J 4 bases, leaving 8 bases between the germline ends. Germline assignment: CDR1 SGDLS and CDR2 YYNGEE. The CDR3 sequence is 14 residues long. The DNA for the CDR3 is TGTGCCAGCAGCGTAGACGGGTTCGGAAACACCATATATTTT. Translating it yields CASSVDGFGNTIYF.

The J gene is TRBJ2-1, the V gene TRBV11-2; D may be TRBD2 (6 bases). The CDR3 length is 13 residues. CDR1 and CDR2 from the germline V gene are SGHAT and FQNNGV. Trimming pared 3 bases from V and 7 bases from J, leaving 10 bases between. CDR3 sequence (DNA): TGTGCCAGCAGCTTCCCGGAGGGTAATGAGCAGTTCTTC. This sequence encodes CASSFPEGNEQFF.

The chain uses TRBV27 and TRBJ1-4, with 7 nucleotides matching TRBD1. The junction had 3 bases not matched to a gene; V was cut back by 8 bases and J by 0 bases. The V gene's germline CDR1 is MNHEY and CDR2 SMNVEV (reference sequence). The CDR3 extends over 14 amino acids. The CDR3 loop reads CASGDRATNEKLFF. CDR3 DNA: TGTGCCAGCGGAGACAGGGCAACTAATGAAAAACTGTTTTTT.

This clone showed up just once. The V gene is TRBV5-1, the J gene TRBJ2-2; perhaps TRBD2 as D (5 bases). There are 16 residues in the CDR3. V dropped 7 bases and J dropped 6 bases, with 22 bases sitting between them. Germline V CDR1 and CDR2: SGHRS, YFSETQ. CDR3 protein: CASYPGPPGWAGELFF. The CDR3 nucleotides are TGCGCCAGCTACCCCGGGCCGCCGGGGTGGGCCGGGGAGCTGTTTTTT.